This record concerns one TCR beta chain sequence. No cognate antigen has been identified for it. It has no much larger one-base neighbor in the sample; base qualities were not kept. CDR1 SQVTM and CDR2 ANQGSEA were looked up in the germline V gene. Reading from cysteine to phenylalanine, the CDR3 counts 13 amino acids. Left in the record is the CDR3 DNA by itself, 39 bases read in frame from the first base. The junction shows trimming of 7 bases on V and 1 base on J, and the gene matches do not reach 3 bases of it. This specimen belongs to a study of OX40 agonist ivuxolimab in advanced cancers. About the investigation overall: Ivuxolimab was an agonistic, fully human IgG2 monoclonal antibody directed against OX40 (CD134), a costimulatory receptor. Partial responses were achieved by three dose-escalation patients, of whom one had hepatocellular carcinoma and two had cutaneous melanoma. The paper describes the monotherapy dose-escalation part (N ≈ 49 patients) of the phase I trial of ivuxolimab. Intravenous ivuxolimab was administered to patients every 2 weeks at six dose levels: 0.01, 0.1, 0.3, 1.5, 3 and 10 mg/kg. Patients were allowed to have had prior anti-PD-1, anti-PD-L1 or anti-CTLA-4 therapy, and less than 45% of the dose-escalation patients had previously received checkpoint inhibitors. In the dose-escalation cohort, nearly 85% of patients were male, and the mean age was 60 years with a range of roughly 20 to 80. Peripheral TCRbeta sequencing aimed to test whether ivuxolimab altered TCR sequence diversity and caused clonal T-cell expansion. Of the approximately 53 patients in dose escalation, around 20 had hepatocellular carcinoma, approximately 15 had melanoma, 9 had renal cell carcinoma and 9 had head and neck cancer.

The trial excluded patients who had a history of autoimmune disease or were on systemic immunosuppression. Peripheral blood for TCR sequencing was collected from all dose cohorts at baseline, on cycle 4 day 1, and on cycle 7 day 1. Samples were obtained from an open-label, multicenter, first-in-human phase I dose-escalation trial of ivuxolimab. Adults with locally advanced or metastatic melanoma, renal cell, hepatocellular, or head and neck squamous cell carcinoma were enrolled in the trial. CD4+ and CD8+ T cells were sorted separately from peripheral blood before TCR sequencing. For sequencing of the TCRbeta CDR3 region, genomic DNA was extracted from the sorted cells. TCRbeta CDR3 regions were sequenced using the immunoSEQ Assay. Sourced from immuneACCESS, this table was stored by TCRdb with only in-frame sequences that have V and J called. A share of the clones is absent; for the studies checked, an unresolved V gene accounts for under half, and the remainder has no known explanation. The sample table contains fewer than 140,000 clones; only one count was recorded for 90% of them. The top ten clones comprise 0.4% to 0.6% of the sample.

Beyond this particular receptor, the publication reports: The antigen specificity of the peripheral T cells that underwent clonal expansion was not determined. Low levels of normalized T-cell clonal expansion were also shown by some nonresponding patients. Clonal expansion of both CD4+ and CD8+ blood T cells was observed from baseline to week 6 at doses 0.1 to 3.0 mg/kg. Partial responders in the 0.1-3.0 mg/kg groups had among the lowest normalized peripheral clonal expansion, especially among CD8+ T cells. After ivuxolimab, CD8+ T cells had more expanded clones than CD4+ T cells on average.

The specimen comprised CD4+ or CD8+ T cells sorted from blood, sampled in a trial of the OX40 agonist ivuxolimab. The sequence is built from TRBV29-1 and TRBJ1-2; 10 bases in between match TRBD1. This sequence originates from an adult with an advanced solid tumor such as melanoma, head and neck, liver or kidney cancer. Here the CDR3 is given as CSARTGGNYGYTF. The DNA sequence is as follows: TGCAGCGCTAGGACAGGGGGTAACTATGGCTACACCTTC.